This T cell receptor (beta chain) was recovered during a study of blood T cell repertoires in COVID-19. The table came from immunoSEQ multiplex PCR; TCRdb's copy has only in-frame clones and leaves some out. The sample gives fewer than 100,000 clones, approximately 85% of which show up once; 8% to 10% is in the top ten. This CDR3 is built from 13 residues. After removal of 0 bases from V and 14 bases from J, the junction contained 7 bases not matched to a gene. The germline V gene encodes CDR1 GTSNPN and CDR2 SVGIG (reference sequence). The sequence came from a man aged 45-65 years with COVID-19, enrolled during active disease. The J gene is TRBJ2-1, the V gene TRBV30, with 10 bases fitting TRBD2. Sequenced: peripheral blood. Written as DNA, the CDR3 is TGTGCCTGGAGTGTACGGCTAGCGGGAGTTGAGTTCTTC. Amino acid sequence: CAWSVRLAGVEFF.